This T cell receptor (beta chain) came from a study of blood T cell repertoires in COVID-19. As for the study in general: The United States, Italy and Spain provided the acute and convalescent COVID-19 samples. Sources were T cells, B-cell-depleted T cells, or PBMCs; the material itself was cDNA or gDNA.

Participant-reported clinical history was the basis for cohort assignment. Germline lookup yields CDR1 MDHEN and CDR2 SYDVKM. The CDR3 covers 13 residues. Trimming removed 5 bases at V and 5 bases at J, with 12 bases between. Original processing methods: Reference gene primer amplification in the assay estimated nucleated cell counts. TCRdb keeps only in-frame clones here, not all; method: immunoSEQ multiplex PCR. V, J and clone size derive from that table, while D and trimming were established from the DNA sequence. This table holds 130,000 to 150,000 clones, roughly 84% found once. The V call is TRBV28, the J call TRBJ1-2; D is ambiguous. Material for sequencing was PBMCs or T cells enriched from blood (not recorded which). This TCR was sampled from a woman aged 50 to 65 who had been exposed to COVID-19. The CDR3 DNA reads as TGTGCCAGCAGTCGGGAGTTCTATTATGGCTACACCTTC. It specifies CASSREFYYGYTF.